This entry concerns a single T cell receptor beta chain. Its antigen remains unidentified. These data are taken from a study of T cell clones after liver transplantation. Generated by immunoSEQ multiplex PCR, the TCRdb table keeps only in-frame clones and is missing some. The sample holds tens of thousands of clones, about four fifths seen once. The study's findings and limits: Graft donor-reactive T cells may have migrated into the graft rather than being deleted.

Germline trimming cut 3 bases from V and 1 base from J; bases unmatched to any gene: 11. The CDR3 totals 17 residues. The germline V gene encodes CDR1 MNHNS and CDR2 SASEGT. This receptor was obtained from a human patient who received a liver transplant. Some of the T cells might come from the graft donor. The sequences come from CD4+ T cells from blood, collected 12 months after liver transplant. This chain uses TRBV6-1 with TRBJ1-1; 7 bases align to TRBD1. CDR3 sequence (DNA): TGTGCCAGCAGTGAGCCCCCAGGGGGGTCCGGGAACACTGAAGCTTTCTTT. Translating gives CASSEPPGGSGNTEAFF.